This T cell receptor (beta chain) was sequenced in a study of blood T cell repertoires in COVID-19. Trimming took 0 bases from V and 0 from J, leaving 4 bases between them. The CDR3 loop spans 14 amino acids. CDR1 is SGHRS and CDR2 is YFSETQ in the germline V gene. The table came from immunoSEQ multiplex PCR; TCRdb's copy has only in-frame clones and leaves some out. The sample consists of around 180,000 clones, about 81% of them appearing once. This clone was detected a few times. Other DNA sequences in the same sample also yield this CDR3. Source material: peripheral blood. The chain uses TRBV5-1 and TRBJ1-5, with unresolved D. The sequence was obtained from an elderly woman with COVID-19, enrolled during active disease. The CDR3 region is CASSLDGSNQPQHF. CDR3 DNA sequence: TGCGCCAGCAGCTTGGACGGTAGCAATCAGCCCCAGCATTTT.